This entry describes one TCR beta chain. The data belong to a study of blood T cell repertoires in COVID-19. The CDR3 is 15 residues long. The germline gives CDR1 MNHEY, CDR2 SMNVEV (reference sequence). Trimming stripped 8 bases from V and 4 bases from J, with 18 bases between. Here immunoSEQ multiplex PCR was the method, and the copy in TCRdb shows in-frame clones only, minus some. This sample carries over 400,000 clones, 88% of them seen once, and the ten largest clones take approximately 8.3%. The sequence came from a woman in her sixties who had recovered from COVID-19. Source material: PBMCs or T cells enriched from blood (not recorded which). V usage is TRBV27 and J usage is TRBJ1-5; possibly TRBD1 for D (5 bases). CDR3 nucleotides: TGTGCCAGCGCAAGGCGGGGGATGGCGAATCAGCCCCAGCATTTT. It codes for CASARRGMANQPQHF.